One and the same sample provided the 18 T cell receptor beta chains below, sequenced in a study of cytomegalovirus exposure and HLA in healthy donors. The study ran its PCR with 60 Vbeta and 13 Jbeta primers. The protocol was immunoSEQ multiplex PCR, while the TCRdb copy is restricted to in-frame clones and leaves out a portion. The sample carries over 150,000 clones, roughly nine tenths recorded once. Sequences were obtained from PBMCs. The source is a girl under two years old in good health and CMV-seronegative.

CDR3 protein: CASSLDTSNYGYTF. In DNA, the CDR3 is TGCGCCAGCAGCTTGGACACATCTAACTATGGCTACACCTTC. This chain connects TRBV5-1 to TRBJ1-2; no reliable D call. Per germline, CDR1 SGHRS and CDR2 YFSETQ. The CDR3 sequence is 14 residues long. V was trimmed by 0 bases and J by 0 bases, leaving 6 bases between them.

This clone was detected a few times. The J gene is TRBJ1-2, the V gene TRBV6-1, with 8 bases aligning to TRBD1. CDR3 size: 13 residues. Trimming removed 8 bases from V and 4 bases from J; junction bases left unmatched: 6. Germline V gene sequence: CDR1 MNHNS, CDR2 SASEGT. CDR3 amino acids: CASFGQGIYGYTF. In nucleotides, the CDR3 is TGTGCCAGCTTCGGACAGGGCATCTATGGCTACACCTTC.

The genes are TRBV7-9 and TRBJ1-1; D is undetermined. The V and J ends lost 5 bases and 1 base respectively, with 8 bases between them. CDR3 length equals 13 residues. CDR1 is SEHNR and CDR2 is FQNEAQ in the germline V gene (reference sequence). The CDR3 DNA reads as TGTGCCAGCAGCGATGGAGGGAACACTGAAGCTTTCTTT. Its translation: CASSDGGNTEAFF.

The V call is TRBV6-4, the J call TRBJ1-1; D possibly corresponds to TRBD1 (5 bases). This CDR3 has 15 amino acids. Germline CDR1 is MRHNA and CDR2 is SNTAGT. With 4 bases removed from V and 0 bases from J, the gap between germline ends came to 12 bases. The CDR3 here is CASSAVPGMNTEAFF. The CDR3 DNA reads as TGTGCCAGCAGTGCCGTTCCAGGGATGAACACTGAAGCTTTCTTT.

J is TRBJ2-1 and V is TRBV9, with D tentatively TRBD2 (5 bases). Trimming cost V 0 bases and J 4 bases, with 11 bases left between them. Germline V gives CDR1 SGDLS, CDR2 YYNGEE. The CDR3 has 15 amino acids. The CDR3 reads CASSVAMGAYNEQFF. The CDR3 DNA follows: TGTGCCAGCAGCGTAGCTATGGGAGCATACAATGAGCAGTTCTTC.

The genes are TRBV7-9 and TRBJ2-2; 7 bases fit TRBD1. Per the germline V gene, CDR1 is SEHNR and CDR2 is FQNEAQ (reference sequence). V lost 5 bases, J lost 1 base, and 13 bases stayed unmatched. CDR3 length: 18 residues. The CDR3: CASSPKGQTGRNTGELFF. DNA for the CDR3: TGTGCCAGCAGCCCAAAAGGGCAGACAGGGAGGAACACCGGGGAGCTGTTTTTT. The full variable domain, its missing parts supplied by reference TRBV7-9 and TRBJ2-2, is DTGVSQNPRHKITKRGQNVTFRCDPISEHNRLYWYRQTLGQGPEFLTYFQNEAQLEKSRLLSDRFSAERPKGSFSTLEIQRTEQGDSAMYLCASSPKGQTGRNTGELFFGEGSRLTVL.

The chain links TRBV6-4 to TRBJ2-3; 10 bases are a match to TRBD2. CDR1 MRHNA and CDR2 SNTAGT come from the germline V gene. V was clipped by 5 bases and J by 6 bases; unmatched bases: 8. The CDR3 spans 15 residues. The CDR3, as DNA: TGTGCCAGCAGTCTCAATCTAGCGGGAGCGGATACGCAGTATTTT. Its protein is CASSLNLAGADTQYF.

The chain joins TRBV6-1 to TRBJ2-5; tentative D call: TRBD1 (6 bases). The V and J ends lost 4 bases and 2 bases respectively, with 11 bases between them. The CDR3 extends over 14 amino acids. From germline, CDR1 is MNHNS and CDR2 SASEGT. The CDR3 loop is CASSAAGAQETQYF. The CDR3 DNA reads as TGTGCCAGCAGTGCGGCAGGGGCACAAGAGACCCAGTACTTC.

This CDR3 reads CASSGGVGVNDEQYF. The CDR3 DNA reads as TGTGCCAGCAGCGGGGGGGTGGGAGTAAACGACGAGCAGTACTTC. The chain recombines TRBV9 with TRBJ2-5, with D maybe TRBD2 (6 bases). The J call is in doubt because the DNA end fits TRBJ2-7 better. The CDR3 has 15 residues. CDR1 and CDR2 from the germline V gene are SGDLS and YYNGEE.

The chain recombines TRBV5-6 with TRBJ1-1; the D is unclear. CDR3 size: 13 residues. V lost 1 base, J lost 7 bases, and 11 bases lay in between. Looked up from germline, CDR1 is SGHDT and CDR2 is YYEEEE. The CDR3 sequence is CASSLPGPIEAFF. CDR3 nucleotide sequence: TGTGCCAGCAGCTTGCCAGGTCCAATTGAAGCTTTCTTT.

The chain combines TRBV20-1 with TRBJ1-2; possible D gene TRBD1, 5 bases. The V and J ends lost 4 bases and 6 bases respectively, with 6 bases between them. The CDR3 covers 10 residues. The V gene's germline CDR1 is DFQATT and CDR2 SNEGSKA (reference sequence). CDR3 loop: CSATGNGYTF. The CDR3, as DNA: TGCAGTGCTACAGGGAATGGCTACACCTTC.

The count of this clone is one. This sequence joins TRBV5-1 and TRBJ1-3; D call uncertain. V dropped 0 bases and J dropped 3 bases, with 7 bases sitting between them. Germline CDR1 and CDR2: SGHRS and YFSETQ. CDR3 length: 14 amino acids. CDR3 nucleotides: TGCGCCAGCAGCTTGGCCGGGTTTGGAAACACCATATATTTT. Translated: CASSLAGFGNTIYF.

This chain uses TRBV7-6 with TRBJ2-2; 7 bases align to TRBD1. V gave up 2 bases and J gave up 0 bases; unmatched junction bases: 0. CDR1 and CDR2 from the germline V gene are SGHVS and FNYEAQ. CDR3 size: 15 residues. CDR3 protein: CASSLQGANTGELFF. CDR3 coding DNA: TGTGCCAGCAGCTTACAGGGGGCGAACACCGGGGAGCTGTTTTTT.

The V and J genes are TRBV5-6 and TRBJ2-5; 7 positions agree with TRBD2. Looked up from germline, CDR1 is SGHDT and CDR2 is YYEEEE. With 2 bases clipped from V and 1 base from J, the junction kept 5 bases outside the gene matches. This CDR3 comprises 15 residues. CDR3 residues: CASSFLGGTQETQYF. DNA of the CDR3: TGTGCCAGCAGCTTTCTCGGGGGGACCCAAGAGACCCAGTACTTC.

V gene TRBV27 combines with J gene TRBJ1-1; weak D call: TRBD1 (5 bases). Trimming took off 5 bases at V and 0 bases at J, with 19 bases between the two ends. Germline V gene sequence: CDR1 MNHEY, CDR2 SMNVEV (reference sequence). This CDR3 is 17 amino acids long. DNA of the CDR3: TGTGCCAGCAGTCCCGGGGAGGGCCAGGGATTGAACACTGAAGCTTTCTTT. Its protein is CASSPGEGQGLNTEAFF.

The sample holds a few counts of this clone. The chain uses TRBV7-9 and TRBJ2-1; the D is unclear. In germline, CDR1 is SEHNR, CDR2 FQNEAQ (reference sequence). Deletions cut 2 bases from V and 0 bases from J, with 5 bases between. The CDR3 is 14 amino acids. The CDR3 region is CASSLSLSYNEQFF. The CDR3 bases are TGTGCCAGCAGCTTAAGCCTCTCCTACAATGAGCAGTTCTTC.

The V and J genes are TRBV30 and TRBJ1-4; D ambiguous. The CDR3 has 15 residues. The V end was cut by 3 bases, the J end by 8 bases, with 19 bases between. Germline CDR1 and CDR2: GTSNPN and SVGIG (reference sequence). CDR3 amino acids: CAWRAPTERREKLFF. CDR3 coding DNA: TGTGCCTGGAGAGCCCCGACCGAGCGGCGAGAAAAACTGTTTTTT.

The rearrangement joins TRBV14 to TRBJ1-1, with D possibly TRBD1 on 6 matching bases. CDR3 length: 15 amino acids. The germline V gene has CDR1 SGHDN and CDR2 FVKESK. The V and J ends lost 2 bases and 4 bases respectively, with 14 bases between them. For the CDR3, the DNA is TGTGCCAGCAGCCAAATGACAGGTTGGGCCACTGAAGCTTTCTTT. Encoded protein: CASSQMTGWATEAFF.